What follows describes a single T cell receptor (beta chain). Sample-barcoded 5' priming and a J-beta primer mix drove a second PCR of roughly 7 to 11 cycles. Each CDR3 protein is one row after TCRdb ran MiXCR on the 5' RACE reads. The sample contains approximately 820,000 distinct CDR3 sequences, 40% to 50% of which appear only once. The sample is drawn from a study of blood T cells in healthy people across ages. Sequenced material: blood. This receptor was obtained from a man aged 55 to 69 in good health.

In DNA form, the CDR3 reads TGTGCCAGCTCACCGGAGGGGGCGCGGTACAATGAGCAGTACTTC. Its protein product is CASSPEGARYNEQYF. The V and J genes are TRBV12-3 or TRBV12-4 and TRBJ2-7; a possible D gene is TRBD1 (7 bases). Trimming left V 8 bases short and J 7 bases short, with 24 bases between. The CDR3 length is 15 residues.